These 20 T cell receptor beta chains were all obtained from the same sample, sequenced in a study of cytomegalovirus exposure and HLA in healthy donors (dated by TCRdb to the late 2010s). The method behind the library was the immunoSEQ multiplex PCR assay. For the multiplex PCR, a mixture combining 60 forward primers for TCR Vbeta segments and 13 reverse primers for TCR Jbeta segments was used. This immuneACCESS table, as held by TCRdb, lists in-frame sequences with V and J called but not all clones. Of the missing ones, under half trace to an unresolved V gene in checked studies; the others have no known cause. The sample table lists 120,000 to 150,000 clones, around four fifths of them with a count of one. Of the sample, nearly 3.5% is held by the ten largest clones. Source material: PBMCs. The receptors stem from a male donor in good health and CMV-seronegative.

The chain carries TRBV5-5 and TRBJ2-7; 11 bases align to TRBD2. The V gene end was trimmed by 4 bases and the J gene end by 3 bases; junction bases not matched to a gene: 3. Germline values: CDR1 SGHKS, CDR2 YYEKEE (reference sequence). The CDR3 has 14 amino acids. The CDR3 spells CASSPTSGDYEQYF. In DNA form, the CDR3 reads TGTGCCAGCAGCCCGACTAGCGGGGACTACGAGCAGTACTTC.

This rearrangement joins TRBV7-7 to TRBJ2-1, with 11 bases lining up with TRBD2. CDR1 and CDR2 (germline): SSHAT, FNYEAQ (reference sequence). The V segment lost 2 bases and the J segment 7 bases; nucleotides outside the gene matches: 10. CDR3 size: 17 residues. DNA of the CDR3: TGTGCCAGCAGCTTAACCCCCCTAGCGGGAGGAAGGAATGAGCAGTTCTTC. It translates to CASSLTPLAGGRNEQFF.

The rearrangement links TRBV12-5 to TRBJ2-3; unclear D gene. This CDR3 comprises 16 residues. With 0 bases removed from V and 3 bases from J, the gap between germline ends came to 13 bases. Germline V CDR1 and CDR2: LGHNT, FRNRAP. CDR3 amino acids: CASGLVMAHPTDTQYF. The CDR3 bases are TGTGCTAGTGGTTTGGTAATGGCCCATCCAACAGATACGCAGTATTTT.

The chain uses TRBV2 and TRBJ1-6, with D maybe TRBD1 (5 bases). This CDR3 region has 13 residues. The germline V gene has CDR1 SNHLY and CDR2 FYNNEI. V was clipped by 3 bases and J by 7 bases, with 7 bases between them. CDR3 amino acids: CASSETANSPLHF. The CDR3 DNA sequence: TGTGCCAGCAGTGAGACAGCAAATTCACCCCTCCACTTT. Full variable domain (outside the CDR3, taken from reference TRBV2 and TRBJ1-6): EPEVTQTPSHQVTQMGQEVILRCVPISNHLYFYWYRQILGQKVEFLVSFYNNEISEKSEIFDDQFSVERPDGSNFTLKIRSTKLEDSAMYFCASSETANSPLHFGNGTRLTVT.

The CDR3 protein is CASSIRREGHEQFF. Written as DNA, the CDR3 is TGTGCCAGTAGTATCCGGCGGGAGGGGCATGAGCAGTTCTTC. The chain recombines TRBV19 with TRBJ2-1; TRBD2 matches 9 bases. The CDR3 covers 14 residues. Losses at the gene ends were 3 bases for V and 8 bases for J; bases not matched to a gene: 5. Per germline, CDR1 LNHDA and CDR2 SQIVND (reference sequence).

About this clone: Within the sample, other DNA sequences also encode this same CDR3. The CDR3 here is CASSDRETDTQYF. The CDR3 region has the DNA TGTGCCAGCAGCGACAGGGAGACAGATACGCAGTATTTT. The rearrangement links TRBV6-4 to TRBJ2-3; 7 bases fit TRBD1. Germline values: CDR1 MRHNA, CDR2 SNTAGT. The CDR3 is 13 amino acids. V was clipped by 6 bases and J by 3 bases; unmatched bases: 3.

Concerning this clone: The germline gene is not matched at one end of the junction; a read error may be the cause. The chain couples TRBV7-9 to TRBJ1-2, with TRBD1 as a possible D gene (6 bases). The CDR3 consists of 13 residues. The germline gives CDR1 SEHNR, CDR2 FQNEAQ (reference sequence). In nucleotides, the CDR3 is TGTTCCAGCAGCCCGACAGGAGACTATGGCTACACCTTC. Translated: CSSSPTGDYGYTF.

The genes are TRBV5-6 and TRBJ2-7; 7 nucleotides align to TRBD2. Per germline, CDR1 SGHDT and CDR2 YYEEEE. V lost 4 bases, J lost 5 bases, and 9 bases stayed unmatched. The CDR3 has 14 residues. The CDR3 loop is CASSPSGRVDEQYF. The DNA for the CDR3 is TGTGCCAGCAGCCCGTCGGGGAGGGTGGACGAGCAGTACTTC.

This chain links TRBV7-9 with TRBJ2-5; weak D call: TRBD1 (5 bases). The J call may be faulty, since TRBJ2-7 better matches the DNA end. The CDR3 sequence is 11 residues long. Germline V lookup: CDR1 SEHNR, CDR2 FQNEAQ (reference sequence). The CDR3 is CASTKGYEQYF. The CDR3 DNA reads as TGTGCCAGCACCAAGGGGTACGAGCAGTACTTC.

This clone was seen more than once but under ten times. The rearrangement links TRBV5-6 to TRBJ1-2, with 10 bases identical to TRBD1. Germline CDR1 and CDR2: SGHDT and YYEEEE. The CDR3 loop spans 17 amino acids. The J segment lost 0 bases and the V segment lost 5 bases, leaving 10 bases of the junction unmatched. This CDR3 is CASRKPGQGPTNYGYTF. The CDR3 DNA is TGTGCCAGCAGAAAACCGGGACAGGGGCCTACTAACTATGGCTACACCTTC.

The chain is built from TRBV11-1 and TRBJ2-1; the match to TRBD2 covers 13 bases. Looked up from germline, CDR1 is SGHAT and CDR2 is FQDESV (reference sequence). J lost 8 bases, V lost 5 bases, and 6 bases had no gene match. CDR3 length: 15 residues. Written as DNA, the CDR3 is TGTGCCAGCAGCCAGACTAGCGGGAGGATCGATGAGCAGTTCTTC. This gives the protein CASSQTSGRIDEQFF.

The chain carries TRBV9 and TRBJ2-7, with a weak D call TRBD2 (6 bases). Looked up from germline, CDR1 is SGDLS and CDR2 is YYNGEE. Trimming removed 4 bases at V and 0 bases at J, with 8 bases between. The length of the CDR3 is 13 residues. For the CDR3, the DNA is TGTGCCAGCAGCAGCGGGTCCTCCTACGAGCAGTACTTC. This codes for CASSSGSSYEQYF.

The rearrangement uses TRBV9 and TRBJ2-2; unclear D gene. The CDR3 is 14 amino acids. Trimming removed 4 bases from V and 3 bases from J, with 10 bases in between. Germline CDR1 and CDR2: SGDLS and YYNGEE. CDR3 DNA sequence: TGTGCCAGCAGCTTAGACACCTACACCGGGGAGCTGTTTTTT. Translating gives CASSLDTYTGELFF.

CDR3 region: CASSIFRVSANTGELFF. The DNA of the CDR3 is TGTGCCAGTAGTATTTTTCGGGTCAGCGCGAACACCGGGGAGCTGTTTTTT. The chain carries TRBV19 and TRBJ2-2; D remains unclear. Trimming pared 3 bases from V and 0 bases from J, leaving 14 bases between. This CDR3 region has 17 residues. From germline, CDR1 is LNHDA and CDR2 SQIVND (reference sequence).

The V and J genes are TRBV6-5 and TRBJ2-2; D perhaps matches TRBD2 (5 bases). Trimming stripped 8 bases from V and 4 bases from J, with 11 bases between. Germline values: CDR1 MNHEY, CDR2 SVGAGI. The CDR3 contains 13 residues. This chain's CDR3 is CASAGGSTGELFF. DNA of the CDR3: TGTGCCAGCGCGGGCGGTAGCACCGGGGAGCTGTTTTTT.

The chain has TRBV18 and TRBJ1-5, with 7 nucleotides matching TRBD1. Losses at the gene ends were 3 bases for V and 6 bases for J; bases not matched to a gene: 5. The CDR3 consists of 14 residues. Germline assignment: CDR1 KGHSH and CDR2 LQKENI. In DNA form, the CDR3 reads TGTGCCAGCTCACCGACAGGGTTGGGTCAGCCCCAGCATTTT. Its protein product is CASSPTGLGQPQHF.

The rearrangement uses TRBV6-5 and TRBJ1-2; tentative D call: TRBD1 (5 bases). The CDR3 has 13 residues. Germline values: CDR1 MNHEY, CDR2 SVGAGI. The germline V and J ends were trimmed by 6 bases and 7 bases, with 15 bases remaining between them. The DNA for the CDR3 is TGTGCCAGCAGCCCCTGGGGGGAGTCTGGCTACACCTTC. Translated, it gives CASSPWGESGYTF.

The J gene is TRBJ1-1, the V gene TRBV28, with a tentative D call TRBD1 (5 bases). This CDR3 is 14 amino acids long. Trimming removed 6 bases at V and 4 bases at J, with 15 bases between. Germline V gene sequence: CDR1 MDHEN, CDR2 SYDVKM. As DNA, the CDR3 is TGTGCCAGCAGACAGCCATCCGGGGGCACTGAAGCTTTCTTT. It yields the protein CASRQPSGGTEAFF.

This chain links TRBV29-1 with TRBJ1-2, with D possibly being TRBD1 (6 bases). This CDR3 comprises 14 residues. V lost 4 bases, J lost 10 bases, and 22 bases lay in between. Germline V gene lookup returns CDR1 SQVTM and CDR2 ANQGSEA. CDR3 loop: CSVVQGRNYVDYTF. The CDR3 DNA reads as TGCAGCGTTGTGCAGGGGCGTAACTATGTGGACTACACCTTC. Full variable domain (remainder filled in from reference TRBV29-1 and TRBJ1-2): SAVISQKPSRDICQRGTSLTIQCQVDSQVTMMFWYRQQPGQSLTLIATANQGSEATYESGFVIDKFPISRPNLTFSTLTVSNMSPEDSSIYLCSVVQGRNYVDYTFGSGTRLTVV.

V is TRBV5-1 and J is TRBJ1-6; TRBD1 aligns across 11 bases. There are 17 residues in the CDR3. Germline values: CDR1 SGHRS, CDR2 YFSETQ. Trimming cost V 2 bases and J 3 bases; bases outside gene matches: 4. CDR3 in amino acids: CASSFTGTGGYNSPLHF. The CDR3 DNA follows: TGCGCCAGCAGCTTTACCGGGACAGGGGGCTATAATTCACCCCTCCACTTT.